This T cell receptor (beta chain) came from a study of blood T cell repertoires in COVID-19. Study overall: Specimens from acute and convalescent COVID-19 originated in the United States, Italy and Spain.

With 4 bases clipped from V and 2 bases from J, the junction kept 5 bases outside the gene matches. Germline V gene data show CDR1 as SGDLS and CDR2 as YYNGEE. The CDR3 has 14 amino acids. Repertoires were generated with immunoSEQ multiplex PCR, while TCRdb's copy carries only in-frame clones and drops some. The data hold 210,000 or so clones, with around four fifths observed a single time. The V call is TRBV9, the J call TRBJ2-7; 8 positions agree with TRBD1. Material for sequencing was peripheral blood. This sequence originates from a woman of 80 years or more with active or convalescent COVID-19. The CDR3 DNA sequence: TGTGCCAGCAGCCCAGGGGGCACCACCTACGAGCAGTACTTC. The encoded protein is CASSPGGTTYEQYF.